The 21 T cell receptor beta chains given below trace back to one sample, sequenced in a study of response to subunit inactivated influenza vaccine. TCRdb ran MiXCR on the RT-PCR reads and lists one entry per CDR3 protein. The repertoire holds 650,000 to 800,000 distinct CDR3 sequences, 14% seen once, with 6% to 8% in the top ten. Sample: PBMCs from blood, taken about 14 days before vaccination. Receptor source: a man aged 45-60 years who received an inactivated influenza vaccine.

There are a few counts of this clonotype. The chain employs TRBV20-1 and TRBJ2-5, with D perhaps matching TRBD2 (7 bases). Germline lookup yields CDR1 DFQATT and CDR2 SNEGSKA (reference sequence). The CDR3 contains 12 residues. Trimming removed 7 bases at V and 5 bases at J, with 14 bases between. In nucleotides, the CDR3 is TGCAGTGGAAAGGGGGGGCACGAGACCCAGTACTTC. This translates into CSGKGGHETQYF.

The V gene is TRBV20-1, the J gene TRBJ1-1, with TRBD1 as a possible D gene (6 bases). Germline V gives CDR1 DFQATT, CDR2 SNEGSKA (reference sequence). V lost 0 bases and J lost 1, with 12 bases in between. CDR3 size: 15 residues. As DNA, the CDR3 is TGCAGTGCTAGAGAGGCGGGGGGCCCGAACACTGAAGCTTTCTTT. It translates to CSAREAGGPNTEAFF.

The table lists this clonotype with a count of one. The chain recombines TRBV7-8 with TRBJ2-7; tentative D call: TRBD2 (6 bases). The germline V and J ends were trimmed by 1 base and 1 base, with 17 bases remaining between them. This CDR3 has 17 amino acids. Per the germline V gene, CDR1 is SGHVS and CDR2 is FQNEAQ. The CDR3 reads CASSLDVDKGGSYEQYF. The CDR3, as DNA: TGTGCCAGCAGCTTAGATGTTGACAAGGGAGGATCCTACGAGCAGTACTTC.

CDR3 in amino acids: CSASIPGAGTNEKLFF. The DNA for the CDR3 is TGCAGTGCTAGCATACCGGGAGCAGGAACTAATGAAAAACTGTTTTTT. The genes are TRBV20-1 and TRBJ1-4; D uncertain. CDR1 is DFQATT and CDR2 is SNEGSKA in the germline V gene (reference sequence). The CDR3 loop spans 16 amino acids. Between the trimmed V and J ends, which lost 3 bases and 1 base, there was a span of 15 bases.

This sequence joins TRBV5-6 and TRBJ2-1; weak D call: TRBD1 (5 bases). The V and J ends lost 1 base and 5 bases respectively, with 16 bases between them. CDR1 and CDR2 from the germline V gene are SGHDT and YYEEEE. This CDR3 spans 16 amino acids. This CDR3 is CASSLKTRAGHNEQFF. For the CDR3, the DNA is TGTGCCAGCAGCTTGAAGACCAGGGCAGGGCACAATGAGCAGTTCTTC.

The chain has TRBV4-1 and TRBJ2-2; D not resolved. CDR3 length equals 13 residues. CDR1 is MGHRA, CDR2 YSYEKL, per germline. V was cut by 1 base and J by 8 bases, with 8 bases left in between. The CDR3 DNA reads as TGCGCCAGCAGCCAAGCCCAGTTGGGGGAGCTGTTTTTT. Encoded protein: CASSQAQLGELFF.

This clonotype appeared many times. V gene TRBV29-1 combines with J gene TRBJ1-1, with D possibly matching TRBD1 (6 bases). Germline-derived CDR1 and CDR2 are SQVTM and ANQGSEA. The CDR3 extends over 14 amino acids. V was trimmed by 8 bases and J by 5 bases, leaving 21 bases between them. CDR3 nucleotides: TGCAGCTCCCGCCTACAGGGTCGGGAGACTGAAGCTTTCTTT. This encodes CSSRLQGRETEAFF.

This clonotype was detected a few times. The gene calls are TRBV24-1 and TRBJ2-1; 10 bases match TRBD2. V was clipped by 2 bases and J by 3 bases; unmatched bases: 21. Germline V gene sequence: CDR1 KGHDR, CDR2 SFDVKD. CDR3 length: 22 amino acids. The CDR3 here is CATSDSLGTSAITIKHYNEQFF. CDR3 in DNA: TGTGCCACCAGTGATTCTTTGGGGACTAGCGCTATCACTATAAAACACTACAATGAGCAGTTCTTC.

This clonotype came up a few times. The genes are TRBV5-1 and TRBJ2-3, with D perhaps matching TRBD1 or TRBD2 (5 bases each). V was clipped by 0 bases and J by 0 bases, with 11 bases between them. The CDR3 extends over 16 amino acids. The germline gives CDR1 SGHRS, CDR2 YFSETQ. The CDR3 sequence: CASSLARGWSTDTQYF. CDR3 nucleotides: TGCGCCAGCAGCTTGGCTCGGGGCTGGAGCACAGATACGCAGTATTTT.

This clonotype was counted between two and nine times. V gene TRBV4-1 combines with J gene TRBJ2-1; D is perhaps TRBD1 or TRBD2 (5 bases each). Germline V gene lookup returns CDR1 MGHRA and CDR2 YSYEKL. This CDR3 contains 16 residues. Trimming removed 0 bases at V and 6 bases at J, with 15 bases between. CDR3 loop: CASSQDRWGLSNEQFF. DNA of the CDR3: TGCGCCAGCAGCCAAGATCGGTGGGGGTTAAGCAATGAGCAGTTCTTC.

The chain employs TRBV20-1 and TRBJ2-7; D may correspond to TRBD1 or TRBD2 (5 bases each). There are 14 residues in the CDR3. V was shortened by 1 base and J by 1 base, with 11 bases between the two germline ends. The germline V gene has CDR1 DFQATT and CDR2 SNEGSKA (reference sequence). The CDR3 DNA reads TGCAGTGCTAGAGCCTTCTGGGGGTCCTACGAGCAGTACTTC. It translates to CSARAFWGSYEQYF.

This clonotype was seen at least ten times. The V gene is TRBV27, the J gene TRBJ1-2; 10 bases are shared with TRBD1. The germline V gene encodes CDR1 MNHEY and CDR2 SMNVEV (reference sequence). With V trimmed by 5 bases and J by 7 bases, 7 bases remained unmatched. This CDR3 region has 14 residues. The CDR3 region has the DNA TGTGCCAGCAGTCTTGGGACAGGGGTTGGTGGCTACACCTTC. Translating it yields CASSLGTGVGGYTF.

The chain carries TRBV20-1 and TRBJ1-5; possibly TRBD1 for D (6 bases). Trimming took 5 bases from V and 9 from J, leaving 20 bases between them. The CDR3 covers 14 residues. Germline values: CDR1 DFQATT, CDR2 SNEGSKA (reference sequence). The CDR3 sequence is CSASGETPFPPQHF. CDR3 DNA: TGCAGTGCTTCAGGGGAGACCCCCTTCCCGCCCCAGCATTTT.

This clonotype was detected ten times or more. CDR3 bases: TGCAGCGTGGGATGGGCCAGTGGCGCTGAAGCTTTCTTT. Encoded protein: CSVGWASGAEAFF. This chain uses TRBV29-1 with TRBJ1-1; D remains unclear. This CDR3 is 13 amino acids long. V lost 6 bases and J lost 6, with 17 bases in between. Germline CDR1 and CDR2: SQVTM and ANQGSEA. Full variable domain (remainder filled in from reference TRBV29-1 and TRBJ1-1): SAVISQKPSRDICQRGTSLTIQCQVDSQVTMMFWYRQQPGQSLTLIATANQGSEATYESGFVIDKFPISRPNLTFSTLTVSNMSPEDSSIYLCSVGWASGAEAFFGQGTRLTVV.

Only a few counts were recorded for this clonotype. The chain uses TRBV20-1 and TRBJ1-2, with TRBD1 identical over 8 bases. This CDR3 is built from 13 residues. Germline-derived CDR1 and CDR2 are DFQATT and SNEGSKA (reference sequence). V trimming: 6 bases; J trimming: 8 bases; junction bases outside the gene matches: 11. DNA for the CDR3: TGCAGTGCGACCCAGGGGGCGGGGAAAGGCTACACCTTC. Translated, it gives CSATQGAGKGYTF.

The J gene is TRBJ1-1, the V gene TRBV5-1; D remains ambiguous. V dropped 4 bases and J dropped 5 bases, with 18 bases sitting between them. Germline CDR1 is SGHRS and CDR2 is YFSETQ. This CDR3 comprises 15 residues. CDR3 amino acids: CASSLTGPQRTEAFF. CDR3 bases: TGCGCCAGCAGCCTTACCGGGCCCCAAAGGACTGAAGCTTTCTTT.

This clonotype has more than one count but fewer than ten. CDR3 nucleotides: TGTGCCACCAGCAGAGTCAGGGACACCGGGGAGCTGTTTTTT. Encoded protein: CATSRVRDTGELFF. The rearrangement joins TRBV15 to TRBJ2-2, with D tentatively TRBD1 (5 bases). V lost 1 base and J lost 3, with 6 bases in between. Germline V gene lookup returns CDR1 LNHNV and CDR2 YYDKDF (reference sequence). This CDR3 contains 14 residues. The full variable domain, completed using reference TRBV15 and TRBJ2-2, is DAMVIQNPRYQVTQFGKPVTLSCSQTLNHNVMYWYQQKSSQAPKLLFHYYDKDFNNEADTPDNFQSRRPNTSFCFLDIRSPGLGDTAMYLCATSRVRDTGELFFGEGSRLTVL.

This clonotype turned up a few times. The chain uses TRBV9 and TRBJ1-3, with unresolved D. Trimming shortened V by 1 base and J by 0 bases, and 8 bases separated the two germline ends. The CDR3 is 15 residues long. In germline, CDR1 is SGDLS, CDR2 YYNGEE. The DNA for the CDR3 is TGTGCCAGCAGCGTATCGGGAGTCTCTGGAAACACCATATATTTT. Translating gives CASSVSGVSGNTIYF.

The chain links TRBV2 to TRBJ2-2; 7 bases line up with TRBD1. The CDR3 has 15 residues. Germline CDR1 SNHLY, CDR2 FYNNEI. Trimming took 1 base from V and 9 from J; bases not matched to a gene: 8. The CDR3 coding sequence is TGTGCCAGCAGTGAAGAGGGGGCTATCAAAAGGGAGCTGTTTTTT. It is translated as CASSEEGAIKRELFF.

This clonotype was picked up a small number of times. The V gene is TRBV20-1, the J gene TRBJ1-6; D not certain. CDR1 and CDR2 from the germline V gene are DFQATT and SNEGSKA (reference sequence). Trimming stripped 5 bases from V and 9 bases from J, with 5 bases between. The CDR3 spans 10 residues. The CDR3: CSASSSPLHF. CDR3 DNA sequence: TGCAGTGCTTCTTCTTCACCCCTCCACTTT.

The chain joins TRBV7-2 to TRBJ2-5; D might be TRBD2 (7 bases). V gave up 5 bases and J gave up 2 bases, with 15 bases separating them. The CDR3 is 15 amino acids. CDR1 and CDR2 (germline): SGHTA, FQGNSA. CDR3 residues: CASSNGGLAQETQYF. The CDR3 DNA follows: TGTGCCAGCAGCAACGGGGGGCTAGCACAAGAGACCCAGTACTTC.